This TCR beta chain was captured by sequencing in a study of shared clonotypes between healthy human individuals. Regarding the study as a whole: Non-shared clonotypes were found to have lower generation probabilities than the clonotypes that were shared by all four of the sorted-subset donors.

Cells designated naive CD8 were CD45RO-negative and were positively selected for CCR7, with terminally differentiated effector memory CD45RA+ cells excluded. Some clones are missing from TCRdb's copy, which holds only in-frame ones; the method was immunoSEQ multiplex PCR. The sample contains hundreds of thousands of clones, roughly 95% of which appear only once. This clone was counted only a few times. Its antigen is unidentified. The CDR3 is made up of 15 amino acids. The germline V and J ends were trimmed by 7 bases and 3 bases, with 16 bases remaining between them. Germline V gene lookup returns CDR1 SGHAT and CDR2 FQNNGV.

The chain couples TRBV11-2 to TRBJ2-1, with D possibly matching TRBD2 (7 bases). The source material was naive CD8+ T cells sorted from blood. This sequence originates from a woman in her twenties or thirties in good health. The CDR3 DNA sequence: TGTGCCAGCAACCGGGCGGGGGCCCTCTACAATGAGCAGTTCTTC. This sequence encodes CASNRAGALYNEQFF.